This entry describes one T cell receptor (beta chain). Distinct nucleotide sequences in the sample also encode this CDR3. Here immunoSEQ multiplex PCR was the method, and the copy in TCRdb shows in-frame clones only, minus some. The table includes 100,000 to 150,000 clones, over 75% detected once. The sample belongs to a study of blood T cell repertoires in COVID-19. Per germline, CDR1 SGHTA and CDR2 FQGNSA. This CDR3 is built from 14 residues. Unmatched junction bases numbered 4, after V lost 5 bases and J lost 4 bases. The TCR sequence derives from a woman aged 80 or over with acute or convalescent COVID-19. The chain links TRBV7-2 to TRBJ1-5; TRBD1 agrees at 8 bases. The sequenced material came from peripheral blood. CDR3 coding DNA: TGTGCCAGCAGCCTCGGGACAGGTAATCAGCCCCAGCATTTT. This gives the protein CASSLGTGNQPQHF. Full variable domain (remainder filled in from reference TRBV7-2 and TRBJ1-5): GAGVSQSPSNKVTEKGKDVELRCDPISGHTALYWYRQSLGQGLEFLIYFQGNSAPDKSGLPSDRFSAERTGGSVSTLTIQRTQQEDSAVYLCASSLGTGNQPQHFGDGTRLSIL.